The T cell receptor beta chain described here comes from a study of vaccination and CD4 T cells after COVID-19. In the study overall: The authors used overlapping spike peptides from SARS-CoV-2, HCoV-NL63, HCoV-OC43 and HCoV-229E to stimulate cells.

Cultured CD4+ T-cell DNA underwent Oncomine TCR Beta short-read sequencing. Each CDR3 protein is one row after TCRdb ran MiXCR on the PCR reads. This sample has about 12,000 distinct CDR3 sequences, with 54% found just once. Treatment reported: 10-day PBMC culture with coronavirus spike peptide pools or control peptides (ViraFEST assay). The germline V gene encodes CDR1 GTSNPN and CDR2 SVGIG (reference sequence). The CDR3 spans 13 residues. V lost 2 bases to trimming and J lost 9 bases; unmatched junction nucleotides: 3. On this clonotype itself: Antigen: not known.

The source was cultured CD4+ T cells from blood, collected after SARS-CoV-2 vaccination. The TCR originated in a human donor with COVID-19. The chain carries TRBV30 and TRBJ1-5, with TRBD1 matching 11 bases. The DNA for the CDR3 is TGTGCCTGGAGTCAGGGACAGGGGGGGCCCCAGCATTTT. Translation gives CAWSQGQGGPQHF.